This T cell receptor beta chain originates from a study of blood T cells in healthy people across ages. Through a sample-barcoded 5' primer and a J-beta primer mix, a second PCR was run for roughly 7 to 12 cycles. TCRdb passed the 5' RACE reads through MiXCR, listing each CDR3 protein once. The table shows 600,000 to 1,000,000 distinct CDR3 sequences, with 25% occurring only once. Many counts were recorded for this clonotype. Trimming left V 4 bases short and J 5 bases short, with 11 bases between. This CDR3 has 13 residues. Germline CDR1 reads SNHLY; CDR2 reads FYNNEI. These same data were also listed under a study on T cells of mothers and their children.

This TCR was sampled from a boy under 18 in good health. This chain joins TRBV2 and TRBJ2-5; D uncertain. Material: blood. CDR3 loop: CASSGDYGETQYF. The CDR3 DNA follows: TGTGCCAGCAGTGGGGATTACGGGGAGACCCAGTACTTC.